The TCR beta chain described here comes from a study of blood T cell repertoires in COVID-19. V was shortened by 1 base and J by 0 bases, with 7 bases between the two germline ends. CDR1 and CDR2 (germline): SGHVS, FNYEAQ. The CDR3 consists of 15 residues. Assay used: immunoSEQ multiplex PCR; TCRdb lists only in-frame clones, some missing. The data hold nearly 200,000 clones, with around 81% observed a single time. The sequencing input was peripheral blood. This sequence was found in a man in his sixties with COVID-19, enrolled during active disease. The chain carries TRBV7-6 and TRBJ1-5; D unclear. The CDR3 nucleotides read TGTGCCAGCAGCTTAGGGCCGGGTAGCAATCAGCCCCAGCATTTT. Residues: CASSLGPGSNQPQHF.